This T cell receptor (beta chain) derives from a study of a mutant IDH1 vaccine in newly diagnosed glioma. CDR1 is MNHEY and CDR2 is SVGAGI in the germline V gene. This CDR3 is 15 amino acids long. Trimming left V 4 bases short and J 5 bases short, with 14 bases between. TCRdb's table, derived via immunoSEQ multiplex PCR, lists solely in-frame clones and lacks some. This table holds 56,000 or so clones, less than 85% found once. Notes on this clone: Its antigen is undetermined.

Stated time point: week 47, end of study. Each vaccine dose was 300 ug of mutant IDH1 20-mer peptide, with topical imiquimod. V is TRBV6-5 and J is TRBJ1-4; D might be TRBD1 (6 bases). The sequences come from PBMCs, collected from a glioma patient whose treatment included an IDH1 peptide vaccine. The clonotype was recovered from a woman aged 40 to 55 with glioma. Some clones in this sample may be carry-over from other donors' samples. CDR3 sequence (DNA): TGTGCCAGCAGTTCTCCCGGACAGTTCAATGAAAAACTGTTTTTT. This encodes CASSSPGQFNEKLFF.